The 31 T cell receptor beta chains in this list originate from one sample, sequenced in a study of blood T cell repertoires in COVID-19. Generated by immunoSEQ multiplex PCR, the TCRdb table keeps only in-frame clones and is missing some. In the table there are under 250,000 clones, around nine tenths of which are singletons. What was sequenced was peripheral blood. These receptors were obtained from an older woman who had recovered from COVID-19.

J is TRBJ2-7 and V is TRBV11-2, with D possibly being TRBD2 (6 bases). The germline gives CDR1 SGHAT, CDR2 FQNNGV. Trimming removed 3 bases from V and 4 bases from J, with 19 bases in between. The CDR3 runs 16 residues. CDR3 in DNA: TGTGCCAGCAGCTTCCCCTCGGCGGGGTCTGGGTACGAGCAGTACTTC. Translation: CASSFPSAGSGYEQYF.

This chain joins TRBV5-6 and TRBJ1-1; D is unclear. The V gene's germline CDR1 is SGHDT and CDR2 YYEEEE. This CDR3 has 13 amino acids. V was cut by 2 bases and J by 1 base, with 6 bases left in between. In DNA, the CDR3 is TGTGCCAGCAGCTTAATTCGGAACACTGAAGCTTTCTTT. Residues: CASSLIRNTEAFF.

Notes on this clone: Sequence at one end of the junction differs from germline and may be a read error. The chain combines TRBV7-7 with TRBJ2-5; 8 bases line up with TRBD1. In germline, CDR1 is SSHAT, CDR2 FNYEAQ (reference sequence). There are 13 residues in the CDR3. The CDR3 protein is CASSPGGGETQYF. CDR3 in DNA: TGTGCTAGCAGCCCAGGGGGCGGAGAGACCCAGTACTTC.

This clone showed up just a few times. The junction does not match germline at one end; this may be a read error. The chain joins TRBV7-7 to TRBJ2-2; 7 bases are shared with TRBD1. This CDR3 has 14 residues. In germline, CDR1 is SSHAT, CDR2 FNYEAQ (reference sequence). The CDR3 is CASSLEQGAGELFF. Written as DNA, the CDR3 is TGTGCTAGCAGCTTAGAGCAGGGGGCCGGGGAGCTGTTTTTT.

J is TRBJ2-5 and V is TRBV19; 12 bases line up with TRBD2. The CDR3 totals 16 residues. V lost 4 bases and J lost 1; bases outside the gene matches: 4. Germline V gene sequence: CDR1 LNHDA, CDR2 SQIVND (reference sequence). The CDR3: CASSRGLAGTQETQYF. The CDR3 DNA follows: TGTGCCAGTAGTAGAGGACTAGCGGGGACCCAAGAGACCCAGTACTTC.

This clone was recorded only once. CDR3 coding DNA: TGTGCCAGCTTGCTAGCTGGGGAGACCCAGTACTTC. Amino acid sequence: CASLLAGETQYF. The chain combines TRBV2 with TRBJ2-5; the D gene is possibly TRBD2 (5 bases). The CDR3 loop spans 12 amino acids. The ends were cut back, 8 bases at V and 5 bases at J, with 12 bases in the middle. The germline CDR1 and CDR2 sequences are SNHLY and FYNNEI. Full variable domain (remainder filled in from reference TRBV2 and TRBJ2-5): EPEVTQTPSHQVTQMGQEVILRCVPISNHLYFYWYRQILGQKVEFLVSFYNNEISEKSEIFDDQFSVERPDGSNFTLKIRSTKLEDSAMYFCASLLAGETQYFGPGTRLLVL.

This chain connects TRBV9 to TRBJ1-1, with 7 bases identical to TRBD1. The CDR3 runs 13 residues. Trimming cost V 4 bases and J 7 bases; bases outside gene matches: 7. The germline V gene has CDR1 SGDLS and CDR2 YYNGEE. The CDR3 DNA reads TGTGCCAGCAGCCCCCACGGACAGGTTGAAGCTTTCTTT. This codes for CASSPHGQVEAFF.

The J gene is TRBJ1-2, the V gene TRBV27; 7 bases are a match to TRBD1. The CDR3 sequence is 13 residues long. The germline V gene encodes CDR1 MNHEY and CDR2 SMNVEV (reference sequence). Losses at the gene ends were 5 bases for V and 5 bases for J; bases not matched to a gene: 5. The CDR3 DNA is TGTGCCAGCAGTGTGACAGGGAGGTATGGCTACACCTTC. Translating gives CASSVTGRYGYTF.

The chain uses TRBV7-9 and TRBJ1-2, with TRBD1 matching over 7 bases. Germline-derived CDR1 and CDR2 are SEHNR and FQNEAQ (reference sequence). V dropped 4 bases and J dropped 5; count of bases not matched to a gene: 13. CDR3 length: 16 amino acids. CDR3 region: CASSSQRTGARYGYTF. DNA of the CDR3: TGTGCCAGCAGCTCACAACGAACAGGGGCGCGGTATGGCTACACCTTC.

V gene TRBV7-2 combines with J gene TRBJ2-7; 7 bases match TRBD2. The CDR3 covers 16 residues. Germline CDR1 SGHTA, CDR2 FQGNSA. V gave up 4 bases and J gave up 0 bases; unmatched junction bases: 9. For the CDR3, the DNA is TGTGCCAGCAGCTCCACCTGGGGGGGGTACTCCTACGAGCAGTACTTC. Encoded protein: CASSSTWGGYSYEQYF.

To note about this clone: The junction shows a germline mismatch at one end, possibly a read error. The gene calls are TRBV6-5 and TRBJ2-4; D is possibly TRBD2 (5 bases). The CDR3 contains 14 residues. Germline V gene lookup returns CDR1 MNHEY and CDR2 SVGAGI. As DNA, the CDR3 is TGTGCCAGCAGTGACTCGAGGGTCCTAAACATTCAGTACTTC. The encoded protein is CASSDSRVLNIQYF.

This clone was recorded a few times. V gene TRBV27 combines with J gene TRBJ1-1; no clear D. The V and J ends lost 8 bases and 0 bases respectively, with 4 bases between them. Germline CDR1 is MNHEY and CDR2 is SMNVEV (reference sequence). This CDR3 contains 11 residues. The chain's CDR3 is CASPVNTEAFF. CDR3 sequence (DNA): TGTGCCAGCCCAGTGAACACTGAAGCTTTCTTT.

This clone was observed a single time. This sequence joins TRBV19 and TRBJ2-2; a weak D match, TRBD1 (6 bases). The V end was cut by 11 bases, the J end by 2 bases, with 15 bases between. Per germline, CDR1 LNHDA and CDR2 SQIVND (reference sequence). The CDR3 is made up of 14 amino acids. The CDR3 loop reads CAGAHGTNTGELFF. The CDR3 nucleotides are TGTGCCGGAGCCCACGGGACAAACACCGGGGAGCTGTTTTTT.

The CDR3 DNA follows: TGTGCCAGCTCACCAGAGACAGGGAACAATCAGCCCCAGCATTTT. This encodes CASSPETGNNQPQHF. V gene TRBV18 combines with J gene TRBJ1-5, with 7 bases lining up with TRBD1. Trimming cost V 2 bases and J 3 bases; bases outside gene matches: 4. This CDR3 is built from 15 residues. Germline values: CDR1 KGHSH, CDR2 LQKENI.

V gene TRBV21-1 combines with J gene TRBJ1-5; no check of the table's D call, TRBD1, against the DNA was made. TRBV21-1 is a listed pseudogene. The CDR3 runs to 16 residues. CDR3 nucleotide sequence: TGTGCCAGCAGCAAAGCTGACAGGGGGCAAGGACAGCCCCAGCATTTT. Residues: CASSKADRGQGQPQHF.

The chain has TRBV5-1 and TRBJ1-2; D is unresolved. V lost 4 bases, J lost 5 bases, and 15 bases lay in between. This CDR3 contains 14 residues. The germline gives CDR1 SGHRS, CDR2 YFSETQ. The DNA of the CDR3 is TGCGCCAGCAGCGAGGCTGACCCCCTTTATGGCTACACCTTC. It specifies CASSEADPLYGYTF.

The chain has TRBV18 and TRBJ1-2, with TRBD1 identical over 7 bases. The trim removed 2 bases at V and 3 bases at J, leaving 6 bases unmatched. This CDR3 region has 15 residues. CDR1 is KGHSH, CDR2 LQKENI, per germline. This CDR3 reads CASSPVQGKDYGYTF. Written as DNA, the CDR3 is TGTGCCAGCTCACCAGTACAGGGGAAGGACTATGGCTACACCTTC.

CDR3 DNA: TGCGCCAGCAGCCAAGATGATTCGAGCGGGGGGGCCGGGGAGACCCAGTACTTC. This sequence encodes CASSQDDSSGGAGETQYF. This chain uses TRBV4-1 with TRBJ2-5; the match to TRBD2 covers 10 bases. Germline values: CDR1 MGHRA, CDR2 YSYEKL. V shed 0 bases, J shed 5 bases, and the junction held 12 bases outside the gene matches. This CDR3 region has 18 residues.

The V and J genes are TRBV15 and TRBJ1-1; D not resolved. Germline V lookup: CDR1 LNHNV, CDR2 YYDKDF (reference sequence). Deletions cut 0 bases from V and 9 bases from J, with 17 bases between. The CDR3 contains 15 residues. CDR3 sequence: CATSRDLLTGSQAFF. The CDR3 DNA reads TGTGCCACCAGCAGAGATCTGTTAACGGGGAGCCAAGCTTTCTTT.

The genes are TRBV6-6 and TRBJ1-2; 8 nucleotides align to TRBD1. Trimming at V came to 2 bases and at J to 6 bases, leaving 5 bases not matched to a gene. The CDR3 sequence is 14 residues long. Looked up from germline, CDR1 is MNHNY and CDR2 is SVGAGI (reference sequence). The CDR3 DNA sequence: TGTGCCAGCAGTTACCCCAGGGGGCATGATGGCTACACCTTC. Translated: CASSYPRGHDGYTF.

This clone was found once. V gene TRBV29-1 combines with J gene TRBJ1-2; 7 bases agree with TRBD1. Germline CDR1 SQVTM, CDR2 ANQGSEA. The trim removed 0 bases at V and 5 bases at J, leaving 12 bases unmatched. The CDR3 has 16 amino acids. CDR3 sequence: CSVEDLRGGLRYGYTF. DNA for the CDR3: TGCAGCGTTGAAGATCTTCGAGGGGGCCTTCGGTATGGCTACACCTTC.

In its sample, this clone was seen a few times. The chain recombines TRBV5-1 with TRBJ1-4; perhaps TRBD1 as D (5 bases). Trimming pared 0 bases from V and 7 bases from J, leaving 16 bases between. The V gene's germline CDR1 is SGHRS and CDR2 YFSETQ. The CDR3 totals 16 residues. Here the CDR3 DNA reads TGCGCCAGCAGCTTGGGACAGCGCGGCGTGGGTGAAAAACTGTTTTTT. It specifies CASSLGQRGVGEKLFF.

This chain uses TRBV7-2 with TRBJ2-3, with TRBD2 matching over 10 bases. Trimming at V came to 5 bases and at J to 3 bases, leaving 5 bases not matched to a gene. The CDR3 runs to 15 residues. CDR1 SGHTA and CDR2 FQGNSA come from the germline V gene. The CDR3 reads CASSEGLASTDTQYF. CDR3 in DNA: TGTGCCAGCAGCGAGGGACTAGCGAGTACAGATACGCAGTATTTT.

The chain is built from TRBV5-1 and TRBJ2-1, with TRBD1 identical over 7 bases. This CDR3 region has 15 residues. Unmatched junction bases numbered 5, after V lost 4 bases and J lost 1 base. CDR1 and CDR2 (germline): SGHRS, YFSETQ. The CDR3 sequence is CASSPGTASYNEQFF. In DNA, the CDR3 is TGCGCCAGCAGCCCCGGGACAGCATCCTACAATGAGCAGTTCTTC.

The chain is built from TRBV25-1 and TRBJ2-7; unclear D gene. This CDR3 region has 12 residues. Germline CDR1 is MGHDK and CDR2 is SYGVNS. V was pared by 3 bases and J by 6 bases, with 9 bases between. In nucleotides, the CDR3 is TGTGCCAGCAGTGAGTCCAGAGGCGAGCAGTACTTC. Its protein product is CASSESRGEQYF.

As DNA, the CDR3 is TGTGCCAGCAGCTTAGGGGGACAGATGAACACTGAAGCTTTCTTT. Its protein product is CASSLGGQMNTEAFF. The chain uses TRBV7-2 and TRBJ1-1; 7 positions match TRBD1. The CDR3 runs to 15 residues. Germline CDR1 reads SGHTA; CDR2 reads FQGNSA. J gave up 0 bases and V 1 base, and 2 bases lay outside the gene matches.

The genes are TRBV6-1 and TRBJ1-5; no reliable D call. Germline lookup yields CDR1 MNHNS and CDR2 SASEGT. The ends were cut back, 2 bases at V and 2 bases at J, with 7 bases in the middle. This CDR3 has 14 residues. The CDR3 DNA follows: TGTGCCAGCAGTGAACGGGGTCGCAATCAGCCCCAGCATTTT. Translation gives CASSERGRNQPQHF.

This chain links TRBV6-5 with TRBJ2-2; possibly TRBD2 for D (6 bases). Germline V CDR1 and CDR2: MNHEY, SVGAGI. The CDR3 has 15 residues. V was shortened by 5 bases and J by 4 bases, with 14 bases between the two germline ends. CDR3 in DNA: TGTGCCAGCAGTCAGACGAGGACTACCACCGGGGAGCTGTTTTTT. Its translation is CASSQTRTTTGELFF.

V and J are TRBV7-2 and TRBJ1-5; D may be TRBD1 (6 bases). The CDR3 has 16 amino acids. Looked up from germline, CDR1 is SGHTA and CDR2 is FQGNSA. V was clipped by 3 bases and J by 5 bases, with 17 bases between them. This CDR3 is CASSLGLARGDQPQHF. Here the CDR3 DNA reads TGTGCCAGCAGCTTGGGTCTCGCCAGGGGAGATCAGCCCCAGCATTTT.

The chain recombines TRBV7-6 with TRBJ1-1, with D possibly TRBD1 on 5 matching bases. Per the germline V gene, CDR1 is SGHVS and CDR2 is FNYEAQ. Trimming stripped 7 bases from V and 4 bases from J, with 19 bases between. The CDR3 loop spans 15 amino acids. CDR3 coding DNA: TGTGCCAGCATCAAGACTCCGGGGGGTAGCACTGAAGCTTTCTTT. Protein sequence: CASIKTPGGSTEAFF.

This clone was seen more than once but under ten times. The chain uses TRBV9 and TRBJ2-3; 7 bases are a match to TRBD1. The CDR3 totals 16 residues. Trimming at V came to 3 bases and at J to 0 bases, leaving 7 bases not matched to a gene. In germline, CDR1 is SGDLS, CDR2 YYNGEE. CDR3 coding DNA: TGTGCCAGCAGCGGACAGGGATGGGCGAGCACAGATACGCAGTATTTT. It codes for CASSGQGWASTDTQYF.